This is a list of T cell receptor beta chains from one sample in a study of shared clonotypes between healthy human individuals. The data were produced by immunoSEQ multiplex PCR, yet TCRdb's version contains in-frame clones alone and is incomplete. The data show around 1.1 million clones, about 80% seen once. The specimen was memory CD4+ T cells from PBMCs. The receptor source for this set is a man aged 18 to 30 in good health. Some clones in this sample may be carry-over from other donors' samples. Each CDR3 is given with its conserved first and last residue. Fields, in order: CDR3 length, J gene, V gene, CDR3 protein.

cdr3_length: 14
j_call: TRBJ2-1
v_call: TRBV28
cdr3_aa: CASSLPLADRRKFF

cdr3_length: 14
j_call: TRBJ1-2
v_call: TRBV2
cdr3_aa: CASSGRQANYGYTF

cdr3_length: 13
j_call: TRBJ2-7
v_call: TRBV29-1
cdr3_aa: CSVERAGTYEQYF

cdr3_length: 18
j_call: TRBJ2-2
v_call: TRBV2
cdr3_aa: CASSDRLGGTGRTGELFF

cdr3_length: 12
j_call: TRBJ2-7
v_call: TRBV2
cdr3_aa: CASRGSSYEQYF

cdr3_length: 13
j_call: TRBJ2-1
v_call: TRBV4-1
cdr3_aa: CASSQAIIGEQFF

cdr3_length: 15
j_call: TRBJ2-7
v_call: TRBV5-1
cdr3_aa: CASSFGTGGIYEQYF

cdr3_length: 14
j_call: TRBJ1-1
v_call: TRBV13
cdr3_aa: CASSLLQGSTEAFF

cdr3_length: 13
j_call: TRBJ2-2
v_call: TRBV6-1
cdr3_aa: CASSEYSTGELFF

cdr3_length: 16
j_call: TRBJ2-6
v_call: TRBV9
cdr3_aa: CASSVGGSSGANVLTF

cdr3_length: 14
j_call: TRBJ1-5
v_call: TRBV2
cdr3_aa: CASSRRQGNQPQHF

cdr3_length: 15
j_call: TRBJ1-2
v_call: TRBV11-2
cdr3_aa: CASSFGTGRQEGYTF

cdr3_length: 12
j_call: TRBJ2-7
v_call: TRBV7-9
cdr3_aa: CASSLAEAEQYF

cdr3_length: 13
j_call: TRBJ1-1
v_call: TRBV30
cdr3_aa: CAWSRGGNTEAFF

cdr3_length: 15
j_call: TRBJ1-2
v_call: TRBV4-2
cdr3_aa: CASSQDGGDNYGYTF

cdr3_length: 15
j_call: TRBJ1-2
v_call: TRBV4-3
cdr3_aa: CASSPLVGQNYGYTF

cdr3_length: 15
j_call: TRBJ2-5
v_call: TRBV6-1
cdr3_aa: CASRLAGGPWETQYF

cdr3_length: 15
j_call: TRBJ2-1
v_call: TRBV7-7
cdr3_aa: CASSSGTGMNNEQFF

cdr3_length: 15
j_call: TRBJ1-1
v_call: TRBV2
cdr3_aa: CASRGGQGAGTEAFF

cdr3_length: 14
j_call: TRBJ2-3
v_call: TRBV5-4
cdr3_aa: CASSSGSPGDTQYF

cdr3_length: 14
j_call: TRBJ2-2
v_call: TRBV7-3
cdr3_aa: CASSPGHRSGELFF

cdr3_length: 13
j_call: TRBJ2-3
v_call: TRBV29-1
cdr3_aa: CSVSGQLTDTQYF

cdr3_length: 15
j_call: TRBJ2-5
v_call: TRBV7-9
cdr3_aa: CASSPMGQEAETQYF

cdr3_length: 13
j_call: TRBJ2-1
v_call: TRBV7-3
cdr3_aa: CASSFGTDNEQFF

cdr3_length: 16
j_call: TRBJ2-4
v_call: TRBV5-4
cdr3_aa: CASSLTPTSAKNIQYF

cdr3_length: 16
j_call: TRBJ1-2
v_call: TRBV28
cdr3_aa: CASSLWGDSPLYGYTF

cdr3_length: 17
j_call: TRBJ2-7
v_call: TRBV5-1
cdr3_aa: CASSPPLGGQTVYEQYF

cdr3_length: 12
j_call: TRBJ2-7
v_call: TRBV29-1
cdr3_aa: CSVGTGDHEQYF

cdr3_length: 15
j_call: TRBJ1-5
v_call: TRBV28
cdr3_aa: CASSWTGGLGQPQHF

cdr3_length: 14
j_call: TRBJ2-3
v_call: TRBV29-1
cdr3_aa: CSVTGDRGTDTQYF

cdr3_length: 16
j_call: TRBJ2-7
v_call: TRBV5-8
cdr3_aa: CASSLGAGTGAYEQYF

cdr3_length: 12
j_call: TRBJ1-2
v_call: TRBV28
cdr3_aa: CASSDGNYGYTF

cdr3_length: 16
j_call: TRBJ2-1
v_call: TRBV14
cdr3_aa: CASSQVYSRTSVEQFF

cdr3_length: 15
j_call: TRBJ2-7
v_call: TRBV18
cdr3_aa: CASSPPAGGPYEQYF

cdr3_length: 13
j_call: TRBJ2-5
v_call: TRBV19
cdr3_aa: CASSIKGAETQYF

cdr3_length: 17
j_call: TRBJ1-3
v_call: TRBV4-3
cdr3_aa: CASSQDGGPLSGNTIYF

cdr3_length: 15
j_call: TRBJ2-6
v_call: TRBV6-5
cdr3_aa: CASRDLYSGANVLTF

cdr3_length: 15
j_call: TRBJ2-5
v_call: TRBV11-2
cdr3_aa: CASRGLAGYQETQYF

cdr3_length: 12
j_call: TRBJ1-2
v_call: TRBV10-3
cdr3_aa: CAISGGSYGYTF

cdr3_length: 15
j_call: TRBJ2-2
v_call: TRBV19
cdr3_aa: CASRTTGVDTGELFF

cdr3_length: 14
j_call: TRBJ2-2
v_call: TRBV7-9
cdr3_aa: CASSLATDTGELFF

cdr3_length: 17
j_call: TRBJ2-6
v_call: TRBV4-2
cdr3_aa: CASSHARAGSGANVLTF

cdr3_length: 14
j_call: TRBJ2-5
v_call: TRBV19
cdr3_aa: CASSPRQGRETQYF

cdr3_length: 12
j_call: TRBJ1-2
v_call: TRBV28
cdr3_aa: CASSQGLYGYTF

cdr3_length: 10
j_call: TRBJ2-7
v_call: TRBV2
cdr3_aa: CASSEGEQYF

cdr3_length: 14
j_call: TRBJ2-6
v_call: TRBV19
cdr3_aa: CASSIGSGANVLTF

cdr3_length: 13
j_call: TRBJ1-5
v_call: TRBV30
cdr3_aa: CAWNLDGGQPQHF

cdr3_length: 15
j_call: TRBJ1-2
v_call: TRBV6-6
cdr3_aa: CASKRDRGGGYGYTF

cdr3_length: 11
j_call: TRBJ2-5
v_call: TRBV6-1
cdr3_aa: CASGGLETQYF